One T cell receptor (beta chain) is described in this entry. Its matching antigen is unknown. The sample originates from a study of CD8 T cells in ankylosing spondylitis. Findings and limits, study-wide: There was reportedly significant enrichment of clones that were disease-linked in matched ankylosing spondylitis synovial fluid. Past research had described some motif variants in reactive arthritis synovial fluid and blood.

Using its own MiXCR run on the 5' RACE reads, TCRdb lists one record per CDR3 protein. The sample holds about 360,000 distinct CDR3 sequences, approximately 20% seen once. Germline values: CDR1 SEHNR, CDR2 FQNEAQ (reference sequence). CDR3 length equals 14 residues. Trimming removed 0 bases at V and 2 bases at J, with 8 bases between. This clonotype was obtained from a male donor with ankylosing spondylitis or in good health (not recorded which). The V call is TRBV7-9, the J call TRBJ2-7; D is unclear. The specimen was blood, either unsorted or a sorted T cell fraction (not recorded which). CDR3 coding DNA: TGTGCCAGCAGCTTAGCGTTAGCCCCCTACGAGCAGTACTTC. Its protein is CASSLALAPYEQYF.